This entry lists 13 T cell receptor beta chains sequenced from one sample in a study of preoperative IRX-2 immunotherapy in early breast cancer. Specified treatment: preoperative locoregional IRX-2 cytokine immunotherapy. TCRdb keeps only in-frame clones here, not all; method: immunoSEQ multiplex PCR. The sample includes 25,000 or so clones, roughly 95% seen only once; the top ten take around 15%. Sequencing used tumor tissue, obtained after IRX-2 immunotherapy. The receptors stem from a human donor with breast cancer.

The chain employs TRBV30 and TRBJ2-3; TRBD2 aligns across 9 bases. Germline V gene sequence: CDR1 GTSNPN, CDR2 SVGIG (reference sequence). The ends lost 2 bases at V and 5 bases at J; junction bases unmatched: 5. This CDR3 is built from 14 residues. The chain's CDR3 is CAWSQAGGGDTQYF. The CDR3 region has the DNA TGTGCCTGGAGTCAGGCGGGAGGGGGAGATACGCAGTATTTT.

V is TRBV20-1 and J is TRBJ1-2; unclear D gene. Deletions cut 7 bases from V and 8 bases from J, with 8 bases between. CDR1 is DFQATT, CDR2 SNEGSKA, per germline (reference sequence). The CDR3 consists of 9 residues. CDR3 DNA sequence: TGCAGTGTAGAAGAGGGCTACACCTTC. This sequence encodes CSVEEGYTF.

V and J are TRBV27 and TRBJ2-1; perhaps TRBD1 as D (6 bases). CDR1 and CDR2 (germline): MNHEY, SMNVEV (reference sequence). The CDR3 is 15 residues long. Between the trimmed V and J ends, which lost 9 bases and 8 bases, there was a span of 23 bases. Here the CDR3 reads CASGGLVTGKDEQFF. The CDR3 bases are TGTGCCAGTGGGGGATTGGTTACAGGGAAGGATGAGCAGTTCTTC.

The genes are TRBV7-9 and TRBJ2-7, with unresolved D. The CDR3 contains 12 residues. Germline CDR1 is SEHNR and CDR2 is FQNEAQ (reference sequence). The V end was cut by 1 base, the J end by 6 bases, with 7 bases between. CDR3 in amino acids: CASSLVTFEQYF. The DNA of the CDR3 is TGTGCCAGCAGCTTAGTAACGTTCGAGCAGTACTTC.

The chain carries TRBV19 and TRBJ1-4; D remains ambiguous. In germline, CDR1 is LNHDA, CDR2 SQIVND (reference sequence). With 3 bases removed from V and 7 bases from J, the gap between germline ends came to 12 bases. The CDR3 length is 14 residues. Written as DNA, the CDR3 is TGTGCCAGTAGTATTGGAGACACCCCTGAAAAACTGTTTTTT. The encoded protein is CASSIGDTPEKLFF.

This CDR3 reads CASRALSSGANVLTF. The CDR3 bases are TGTGCCAGCAGAGCGTTGAGCTCTGGGGCCAACGTCCTGACTTTC. The chain joins TRBV27 to TRBJ2-6, with D unclear. The CDR3 extends over 15 amino acids. Germline CDR1 reads MNHEY; CDR2 reads SMNVEV (reference sequence). Trimming shortened V by 6 bases and J by 0 bases, and 9 bases separated the two germline ends.

The gene calls are TRBV4-3 and TRBJ2-7, with 9 bases fitting TRBD2. With 4 bases clipped from V and 5 bases from J, the junction kept 12 bases outside the gene matches. Germline V gene sequence: CDR1 LGHNA, CDR2 YSLEER. This CDR3 is built from 16 residues. The CDR3 nucleotides are TGCGCCAGCAGCCGTCATGGTAGCGGGAGTCCCAACGAGCAGTACTTC. Residues: CASSRHGSGSPNEQYF.

The chain uses TRBV7-2 and TRBJ2-2, with D possibly being TRBD1 (5 bases). The CDR3 is 17 residues long. In germline, CDR1 is SGHTA, CDR2 FQGNSA. Trimming left V 0 bases short and J 1 base short, with 12 bases between. Here the CDR3 reads CASSLALGQGNTGELFF. The CDR3, as DNA: TGTGCCAGCAGCTTAGCGTTGGGGCAGGGGAACACCGGGGAGCTGTTTTTT.

The chain links TRBV5-3 to TRBJ1-4; the D gene is possibly TRBD1 (5 bases). TRBV5-3 is an ORF; its function is uncertain. Trimming cost V 7 bases and J 0 bases, with 10 bases left between them. The CDR3 has 14 amino acids. CDR3 loop: CARYDRATNEKLFF. The CDR3 DNA reads as TGTGCCAGATACGACAGAGCAACTAATGAAAAACTGTTTTTT.

The genes are TRBV28 and TRBJ2-7; TRBD2 agrees at 9 bases. CDR3 size: 15 residues. CDR1 is MDHEN and CDR2 is SYDVKM in the germline V gene. V lost 2 bases and J lost 3; bases outside the gene matches: 5. The CDR3 sequence is CASSLIGLAIYEQYF. CDR3 DNA: TGTGCCAGCAGTTTAATTGGACTAGCGATCTACGAGCAGTACTTC.

The chain joins TRBV10-2 to TRBJ2-7, with 7 bases aligning to TRBD2. Germline V gene data show CDR1 as WSHSY and CDR2 as SAAADI. With V trimmed by 7 bases and J by 2 bases, 8 bases remained unmatched. The CDR3 is made up of 14 amino acids. CDR3 sequence (DNA): TGCGCCAGCATAGGGAGGGGAGGCACCTACGAGCAGTACTTC. Translation: CASIGRGGTYEQYF.

This clone occurred a few times. The chain uses TRBV28 and TRBJ1-5, with D possibly being TRBD1 (6 bases). Trimming stripped 5 bases from V and 7 bases from J, with 21 bases between. Germline CDR1 is MDHEN and CDR2 is SYDVKM. The CDR3 runs to 16 residues. CDR3 residues: CASSRPSTGGRQPQHF. CDR3 bases: TGTGCCAGCAGTCGTCCCTCGACAGGCGGGAGACAGCCCCAGCATTTT.

V usage is TRBV5-1 and J usage is TRBJ1-1, with 7 bases lining up with TRBD1. This CDR3 has 15 residues. V was clipped by 4 bases and J by 4 bases; unmatched bases: 10. In germline, CDR1 is SGHRS, CDR2 YFSETQ. The CDR3 reads CASSAGGGASTEAFF. CDR3 sequence (DNA): TGCGCCAGCAGCGCAGGAGGGGGCGCAAGCACTGAAGCTTTCTTT.